The TCR beta chain described here comes from a study of blood T cell repertoires in COVID-19. Study-wide background: The origin of the acute and convalescent COVID-19 samples was the United States, Italy and Spain.

This CDR3 is built from 16 residues. J gave up 4 bases and V 4 bases, and 5 bases lay outside the gene matches. Germline CDR1 MGHRA, CDR2 YSYEKL. In the study's own analysis: By means of reference gene primer amplification, nucleated cell counts were estimated. Some clones are missing from TCRdb's copy, which holds only in-frame ones; the method was immunoSEQ multiplex PCR. That table furnishes V, J and clone size, whereas the DNA furnished D and trimming. The data show about 240,000 clones, with nearly 85% seen just once and roughly 5% held by the top ten. Sequencing used peripheral blood. The V and J genes are TRBV4-1 and TRBJ2-2; 11 positions match TRBD1. This TCR came from a human donor in a cohort sampled during active COVID-19. CDR3 protein: CASSRRTGGVTGELFF. The CDR3, as DNA: TGCGCCAGCAGCCGCAGGACAGGGGGCGTCACCGGGGAGCTGTTTTTT.